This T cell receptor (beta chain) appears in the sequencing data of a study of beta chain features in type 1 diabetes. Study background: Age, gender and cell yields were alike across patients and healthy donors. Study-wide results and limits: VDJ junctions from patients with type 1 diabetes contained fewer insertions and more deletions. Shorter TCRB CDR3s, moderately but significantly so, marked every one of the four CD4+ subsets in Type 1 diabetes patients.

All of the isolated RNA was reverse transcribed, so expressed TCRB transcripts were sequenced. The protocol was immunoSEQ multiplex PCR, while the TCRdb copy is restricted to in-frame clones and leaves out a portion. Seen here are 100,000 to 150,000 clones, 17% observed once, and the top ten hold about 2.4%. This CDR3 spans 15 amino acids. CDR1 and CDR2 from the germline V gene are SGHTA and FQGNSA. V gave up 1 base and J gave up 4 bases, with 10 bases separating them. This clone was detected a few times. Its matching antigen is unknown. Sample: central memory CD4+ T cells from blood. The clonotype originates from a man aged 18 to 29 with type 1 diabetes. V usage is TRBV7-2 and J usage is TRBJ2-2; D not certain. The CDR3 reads CASSLVPQLTGELFF. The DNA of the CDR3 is TGTGCCAGCAGCTTAGTCCCCCAGCTCACCGGGGAGCTGTTTTTT. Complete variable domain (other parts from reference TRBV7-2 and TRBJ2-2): GAGVSQSPSNKVTEKGKDVELRCDPISGHTALYWYRQSLGQGLEFLIYFQGNSAPDKSGLPSDRFSAERTGGSVSTLTIQRTQQEDSAVYLCASSLVPQLTGELFFGEGSRLTVL.